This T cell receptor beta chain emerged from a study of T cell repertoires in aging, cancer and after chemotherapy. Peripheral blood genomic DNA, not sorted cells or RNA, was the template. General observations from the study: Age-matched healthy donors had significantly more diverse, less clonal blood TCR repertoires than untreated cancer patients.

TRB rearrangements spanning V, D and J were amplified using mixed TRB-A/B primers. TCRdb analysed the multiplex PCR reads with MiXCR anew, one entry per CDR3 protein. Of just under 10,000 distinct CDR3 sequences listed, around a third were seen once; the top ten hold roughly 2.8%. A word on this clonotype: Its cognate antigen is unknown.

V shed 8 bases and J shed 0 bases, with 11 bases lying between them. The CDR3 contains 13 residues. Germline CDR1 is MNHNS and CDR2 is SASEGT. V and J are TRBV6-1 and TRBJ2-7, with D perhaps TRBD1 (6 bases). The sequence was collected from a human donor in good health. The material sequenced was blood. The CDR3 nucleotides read TGTGCCAGCTCCGACAGGAGCTCCTACGAGCAGTACTTC. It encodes CASSDRSSYEQYF.